This T cell receptor beta chain came from a study of blood T cell repertoires in COVID-19. Study overall: Nucleic acid was either cDNA or gDNA, and it came from T cells, B-cell-depleted T cells, or PBMCs.

In the original workflow: Amplifying reference gene primers gave estimates of nucleated cell counts. Libraries were prepared by immunoSEQ multiplex PCR; TCRdb keeps only in-frame clonotypes and omits some of them. V, J and clone size reflect that table, while D and trimming were determined from the DNA. Here the sample spans fewer than 250,000 clones, approximately 90% being singletons. V lost 6 bases to trimming and J lost 3 bases, with 8 bases between them. Germline V gives CDR1 MDHEN, CDR2 SYDVKM. CDR3 length equals 12 residues. The chain uses TRBV28 and TRBJ2-5, with D unclear. The sequenced sample consisted of peripheral blood. This receptor was obtained from a human donor in a cohort sampled during active COVID-19. CDR3 region: CASRLREETQYF. The CDR3 DNA follows: TGTGCCAGCAGATTACGCGAAGAGACCCAGTACTTC.